The TCR beta chain under discussion was sequenced for a study of Ad26.COV2.S vaccination and SARS-CoV-2 variants. Study conclusions and caveats: Vaccinees reportedly had broad spike-specific CD8+ and CD4+ T cell responses.

Here immunoSEQ multiplex PCR was the method, and the copy in TCRdb shows in-frame clones only, minus some. Among 300,000 to 400,000 clones listed, around 83% were seen once. Noted treatment: some 19 received Ad26.COV2.S at low or high dose, single or two shots; about 5 received placebo; per-sample allocation not given. Sampling was performed 63 days after the first vaccine or placebo injection. CDR3 size: 16 residues. CDR1 and CDR2 (germline): SGHDN, FVKESK. Between the trimmed V and J ends, which lost 4 bases and 0 bases, there was a span of 13 bases. About this clone: The target antigen is unknown.

Sequenced here: peripheral blood, sampled in a trial of Ad26.COV2.S vaccine versus placebo. This sequence was found in a person aged 18-60 years who received the Ad26.COV2.S COVID-19 vaccine or a placebo. The V call is TRBV14, the J call TRBJ2-1; tentatively, D is TRBD2 (5 bases). CDR3 in DNA: TGTGCCAGCAGCCGCCTGGGCAGCGGCTCCTACAATGAGCAGTTCTTC. Amino acids: CASSRLGSGSYNEQFF.